This T cell receptor beta chain derives from a study of blood T cell repertoires in COVID-19. In the case of this clone: Compared with germline, one end of the junction differs, possibly owing to a read error.

Sequencing was performed with immunoSEQ multiplex PCR; in TCRdb, only in-frame clones are kept and a portion is missing. This table holds about 65,000 clones, 75% to 85% found once. The sample comprised peripheral blood. The TCR comes from a man between 45 and 60 years old with COVID-19, enrolled during active disease.

As DNA, the CDR3 is TGTGCCAGCAGCTTGGGACAGCAAGGGACCCAGTACTTC. It is translated as CASSLGQQGTQYF. The chain combines TRBV7-2 with TRBJ2-5; 7 bases line up with TRBD1. Per the germline V gene, CDR1 is SGHTA and CDR2 is FQGNSA. There are 13 residues in the CDR3.